Below are 29 T cell receptor beta chains sequenced from a single sample in a study of T cells in Graves' hyperthyroidism and ophthalmopathy. From RNA transcripts, TCR beta CDR3 regions were amplified. Primed by the HTBI set, a first-round RT-PCR was run on the TCR CDR3. Each CDR3 protein is one row after TCRdb ran MiXCR on the multiplex PCR reads. The repertoire has approximately 600,000 distinct CDR3 sequences, approximately 14% of them found once; the top ten carry around 4.1%. Sequenced material: blood. The receptors come from a woman in her thirties or forties with Graves' ophthalmopathy.

Details on this clonotype: A much larger clone differs by one base, so this may be a read error. The chain is built from TRBV6-2 or TRBV6-3 and TRBJ2-4; tentatively, D is TRBD2 (6 bases). Germline lookup yields CDR1 MNHEY and CDR2 SVGEGT. The CDR3 contains 16 residues. The CDR3 region has the DNA TGTGTCAGCAGTTACTCTACGGGAGAGGCCAAAAACATTCAGTACTTC. Translating gives CVSSYSTGEAKNIQYF.

This clonotype was observed at least ten times. The V gene is TRBV28, the J gene TRBJ1-2; maybe TRBD1 (6 bases). The V gene's germline CDR1 is MDHEN and CDR2 SYDVKM. The CDR3 length is 17 residues. The ends were cut back, 6 bases at V and 4 bases at J, with 24 bases in the middle. Here the CDR3 reads CASRMEFGGLPSYGYTF. The CDR3 DNA follows: TGTGCCAGCAGAATGGAGTTCGGGGGCCTACCTTCCTATGGCTACACCTTC.

This clonotype was detected a few times. This chain uses TRBV20-1 with TRBJ2-7; D is perhaps TRBD2 (6 bases). V was shortened by 6 bases and J by 5 bases, with 23 bases between the two germline ends. The germline CDR1 and CDR2 sequences are DFQATT and SNEGSKA (reference sequence). The CDR3 runs to 15 residues. DNA for the CDR3: TGCAGTGCCCGCCCTCGGACGGGACCGGGGGACGAGCAGTACTTC. Amino acid sequence: CSARPRTGPGDEQYF.

The table lists this clonotype with many counts. The chain couples TRBV30 to TRBJ2-7; possibly TRBD1 for D (5 bases). Germline CDR1 reads GTSNPN; CDR2 reads SVGIG (reference sequence). Trimming took 4 bases from V and 3 from J, leaving 13 bases between them. CDR3 length: 13 amino acids. The CDR3 sequence: CAWTLGTGYEQYF. The CDR3 DNA reads TGTGCCTGGACACTTGGAACAGGCTACGAGCAGTACTTC.

This clonotype was counted ten times or more. Compared with germline, one end of the junction differs, possibly owing to a read error. The rearrangement links TRBV7-2 to TRBJ2-3; D not resolved. This CDR3 is 12 amino acids long. Germline-derived CDR1 and CDR2 are SGHTA and FQGNSA. Here the CDR3 DNA reads TGTGCCAGCAGTTTAGTAGGAGATACGCAGTATTTT. Translation gives CASSLVGDTQYF.

This clonotype was counted at least ten times. An end of the junction differs from the germline gene, which may be a read error. The rearrangement joins TRBV28 to TRBJ2-5; D is ambiguous. The CDR3 sequence is 12 residues long. Germline V CDR1 and CDR2: MDHEN, SYDVKM. CDR3 DNA sequence: TGTGCCACCACGTCCGGATACGGCCCAAATGACTTC. It encodes CATTSGYGPNDF.

This clonotype was recorded at least ten times. This sequence joins TRBV15 and TRBJ1-2; no clear D gene. Trimming took off 4 bases at V and 4 bases at J, with 13 bases between the two ends. The germline CDR1 and CDR2 sequences are LNHNV and YYDKDF (reference sequence). The CDR3 runs 14 residues. The CDR3 nucleotides read TGTGCCACCAGCATCGACCCCCGGAGCTATGGCTACACCTTC. Amino acid sequence: CATSIDPRSYGYTF.

This clonotype showed up just a few times. The V and J genes are TRBV5-1 and TRBJ1-2; D is undetermined. This CDR3 is built from 13 residues. V lost 1 base to trimming and J lost 4 bases, with 8 bases between them. CDR1 is SGHRS, CDR2 YFSETQ, per germline. CDR3 loop: CASSLPAAYGYTF. The CDR3 DNA follows: TGCGCCAGCAGCTTGCCGGCTGCCTATGGCTACACCTTC. Full variable domain (outside the CDR3, taken from reference TRBV5-1 and TRBJ1-2): KAGVTQTPRYLIKTRGQQVTLSCSPISGHRSVSWYQQTPGQGLQFLFEYFSETQRNKGNFPGRFSGRQFSNSRSEMNVSTLELGDSALYLCASSLPAAYGYTFGSGTRLTVV.

The sample holds many counts of this clonotype. The chain employs TRBV4-1 and TRBJ2-5; 9 bases fit TRBD1. The length of the CDR3 is 15 residues. The V segment lost 4 bases and the J segment 5 bases; nucleotides outside the gene matches: 8. Looked up from germline, CDR1 is MGHRA and CDR2 is YSYEKL. DNA of the CDR3: TGCGCCAGCAGCCGGAACAGGGGGCCGGGGGAGACCCAGTACTTC. This sequence encodes CASSRNRGPGETQYF.

In its sample, this clonotype was seen many times. V and J are TRBV29-1 and TRBJ2-5; weak D call: TRBD2 (6 bases). This CDR3 is 12 amino acids long. Germline lookup yields CDR1 SQVTM and CDR2 ANQGSEA. V lost 7 bases to trimming and J lost 4 bases, with 13 bases between them. The CDR3 sequence is CSARDSGETQYF. CDR3 nucleotide sequence: TGCAGCGCTCGGGACTCCGGAGAGACCCAGTACTTC.

In this sample, this clonotype turned up many times. The chain has TRBV20-1 and TRBJ2-1, with TRBD2 matching over 11 bases. The CDR3 consists of 16 residues. The germline V gene has CDR1 DFQATT and CDR2 SNEGSKA (reference sequence). V shed 3 bases, J shed 3 bases, and the junction held 7 bases outside the gene matches. CDR3 sequence: CSARLPGLADYNEQFF. The CDR3, as DNA: TGCAGTGCTAGGCTTCCGGGACTAGCGGACTACAATGAGCAGTTCTTC.

This clonotype is judged medium-sized. The gene calls are TRBV6-2 or TRBV6-3 and TRBJ2-5; the D gene is possibly TRBD1 (7 bases). The germline V and J ends were trimmed by 6 bases and 4 bases, with 15 bases remaining between them. CDR3 size: 14 residues. Per the germline V gene, CDR1 is MNHEY and CDR2 is SVGEGT. In DNA, the CDR3 is TGTGCCAGCAGCCGCGGGACAGAAACAGAGACCCAGTACTTC. As protein: CASSRGTETETQYF.

Ten or more counts support this clonotype. The chain combines TRBV7-9 with TRBJ2-5, with no clear D. V lost 10 bases, J lost 4 bases, and 13 bases lay in between. CDR3 size: 12 residues. Germline V gene lookup returns CDR1 SEHNR and CDR2 FQNEAQ (reference sequence). In DNA, the CDR3 is TGTGCCACCTCCACCGGGCCAGAGACCCAGTACTTC. Its translation: CATSTGPETQYF.

At least ten counts were recorded for this clonotype. The CDR3 sequence: CASSHQGREQYF. CDR3 nucleotide sequence: TGTGCCAGCAGCCATCAGGGACGCGAGCAGTACTTC. The V gene is TRBV3-1, the J gene TRBJ2-7; D assignment may be TRBD1 or TRBD2 (5 bases each). The V end was cut by 3 bases, the J end by 6 bases, with 9 bases between. The CDR3 is 12 amino acids. The germline V gene encodes CDR1 LGHDT and CDR2 YNNKEL (reference sequence).

This clonotype has ten or more counts. CDR3 in amino acids: CASSLDRVANQPQHF. The DNA for the CDR3 is TGTGCCAGCAGTCTCGACAGGGTGGCGAATCAGCCCCAGCATTTT. The rearrangement joins TRBV28 to TRBJ1-5; TRBD1 matches at 7 bases. CDR3 length equals 15 residues. CDR1 and CDR2 from the germline V gene are MDHEN and SYDVKM. Trimming at V came to 5 bases and at J to 4 bases, leaving 8 bases not matched to a gene.

The chain recombines TRBV14 with TRBJ1-2; D remains ambiguous. V lost 1 base and J lost 8, with 14 bases in between. CDR1 and CDR2 from the germline V gene are SGHDN and FVKESK. The CDR3 has 14 amino acids. The CDR3 sequence is CASSQVGGIRGYTF. The CDR3 DNA sequence: TGTGCCAGCAGCCAAGTCGGAGGGATTCGCGGCTACACCTTC.

This clonotype turned up a few times. This chain uses TRBV4-2 with TRBJ2-7; possibly TRBD1 for D (6 bases). Germline V gene data show CDR1 as LGHNA and CDR2 as YNFKEQ. The CDR3 is 15 amino acids. V gave up 4 bases and J gave up 2 bases, with 15 bases separating them. The CDR3 region is CASSRNRDATYEQYF. The CDR3 bases are TGTGCCAGCAGCCGGAACAGGGACGCAACCTACGAGCAGTACTTC.

This clonotype was picked up many times. The gene calls are TRBV6-2 or TRBV6-3 and TRBJ1-5; D remains ambiguous. Trimming removed 2 bases from V and 5 bases from J, with 10 bases in between. The CDR3 spans 14 residues. Germline V gene sequence: CDR1 MNHEY, CDR2 SVGEGT. For the CDR3, the DNA is TGTGCCAGCAGTTACGTCGGCTTTCATCAGCCCCAGCATTTT. Translation gives CASSYVGFHQPQHF.

V and J are TRBV6-5 and TRBJ1-6, with D uncertain. Germline V gives CDR1 MNHEY, CDR2 SVGAGI. The CDR3 is 15 amino acids. Trimming took off 1 base at V and 10 bases at J, with 14 bases between the two ends. Here the CDR3 reads CASSYFGSGGSPLHF. The CDR3 DNA reads as TGTGCCAGCAGTTACTTTGGGTCTGGAGGGTCACCCCTCCACTTT.

In its sample, this clonotype was seen many times. This rearrangement joins TRBV6-1 to TRBJ1-2; D gene uncertain. Per germline, CDR1 MNHNS and CDR2 SASEGT. The CDR3 length is 11 residues. Trimming removed 6 bases from V and 6 bases from J, with 8 bases in between. The chain's CDR3 is CASRQVDGYTF. The CDR3 DNA sequence: TGTGCCAGCAGGCAGGTGGATGGCTACACCTTC.

This clonotype was picked up many times. The chain carries TRBV28 and TRBJ1-1; D unresolved. The CDR3 is 10 amino acids. Trimming took off 3 bases at V and 7 bases at J, with 3 bases between the two ends. The V gene's germline CDR1 is MDHEN and CDR2 SYDVKM. The CDR3 sequence: CASSFGEAFF. The CDR3 nucleotides read TGTGCCAGCAGTTTTGGTGAAGCTTTCTTT.

The rearrangement uses TRBV11-2 and TRBJ2-5; D may correspond to TRBD1 or TRBD2 (6 bases each). In germline, CDR1 is SGHAT, CDR2 FQNNGV. With 1 base removed from V and 2 bases from J, the gap between germline ends came to 20 bases. CDR3 length: 18 amino acids. This CDR3 reads CASSLVGGSGGGQETQYF. CDR3 sequence (DNA): TGTGCCAGCAGCTTAGTAGGGGGGAGCGGAGGAGGGCAAGAGACCCAGTACTTC.

This clonotype appeared many times. The chain combines TRBV6-1 with TRBJ2-7; D is unresolved. Trimming stripped 3 bases from V and 0 bases from J, with 12 bases between. Per the germline V gene, CDR1 is MNHNS and CDR2 is SASEGT. The CDR3 has 15 amino acids. The CDR3 region is CASSDRSAPSYEQYF. The CDR3 DNA reads TGTGCCAGCAGTGACCGGAGCGCCCCCTCCTACGAGCAGTACTTC.

This clonotype was seen many times. V usage is TRBV20-1 and J usage is TRBJ1-2; D is perhaps TRBD1 (5 bases). V was clipped by 5 bases and J by 4 bases, with 11 bases between them. This CDR3 contains 12 residues. Germline values: CDR1 DFQATT, CDR2 SNEGSKA (reference sequence). DNA of the CDR3: TGCAGTGCTCCGGGGGTTCCCTATGGCTACACCTTC. Protein product: CSAPGVPYGYTF.

The chain combines TRBV6-1 with TRBJ2-5; a possible D gene is TRBD1 (5 bases). CDR1 is MNHNS, CDR2 SASEGT, per germline. The V end was cut by 7 bases, the J end by 2 bases, with 11 bases between. The CDR3 consists of 13 residues. CDR3 sequence: CASIGAMQETQYF. CDR3 nucleotide sequence: TGTGCCAGCATTGGGGCAATGCAAGAGACCCAGTACTTC.

The genes are TRBV9 and TRBJ1-6, with D unresolved. The CDR3 runs to 14 residues. The V gene's germline CDR1 is SGDLS and CDR2 YYNGEE. The V gene lost 4 bases and the J gene lost 6 bases, with 11 bases spanning the gap. Here the CDR3 DNA reads TGTGCCAGCAGCCAAGCCCTGGTTAATTCACCCCTCCACTTT. Amino acids: CASSQALVNSPLHF.

This clonotype was counted many times. This chain joins TRBV15 and TRBJ1-2, with 7 bases matching TRBD1. This CDR3 is 13 amino acids long. V shed 4 bases and J 4 bases; nucleotides not matched to a gene: 3. Per germline, CDR1 LNHNV and CDR2 YYDKDF (reference sequence). The CDR3 region is CATSTGQIYGYTF. DNA of the CDR3: TGTGCCACCAGCACGGGACAGATCTATGGCTACACCTTC.

The CDR3 nucleotides read TGTGCCAGCAGCCGCCAGACTAGCGTTACAGATACGCAGTATTTT. Its protein product is CASSRQTSVTDTQYF. The V gene is TRBV6-1, the J gene TRBJ2-3; 8 bases map to TRBD2. V was clipped by 6 bases and J by 3 bases; unmatched bases: 8. This CDR3 region has 15 residues. CDR1 is MNHNS, CDR2 SASEGT, per germline.

This clonotype has ten or more counts. V usage is TRBV19 and J usage is TRBJ1-1; no reliable D call. The CDR3 length is 13 residues. Germline CDR1 LNHDA, CDR2 SQIVND (reference sequence). The V end lost 6 bases, the J end lost 3 bases, and 11 bases lay between the germline ends. CDR3 DNA: TGTGCCAGTAGGCAACCTACGGACACTGAAGCTTTCTTT. Its protein product is CASRQPTDTEAFF.